Listed here are 6 T cell receptor beta chains from one sample, sequenced in a study of regulatory T cells in long-lasting Graves disease. For TCR beta, libraries came from iRepertoire HTBI primers and Arm-PCR of CDR3 regions. TCRdb processed the multiplex PCR reads anew with MiXCR; each CDR3 protein has one entry. The table records some 490,000 distinct CDR3 sequences, about 11% of them present only once. Described time point: newly diagnosed GD, antithyroid drugs for less than 3 months. Preparation of the TCR library used RNA extracted from PBMCs. The same specimen was also included in a second study, on T cells in Graves' hyperthyroidism and ophthalmopathy.

The input for sequencing was peripheral blood mononuclear cells (PBMCs), taken at new diagnosis, from a patient treated with antithyroid drugs. The receptors shown here come from a woman aged 25 to 39 with Graves disease.

This clonotype was seen repeatedly, ten times or more. The chain joins TRBV20-1 to TRBJ2-1; 7 bases are shared with TRBD1. Germline CDR1 is DFQATT and CDR2 is SNEGSKA (reference sequence). The V segment lost 6 bases and the J segment 9 bases; nucleotides outside the gene matches: 17. The CDR3 spans 15 residues. The CDR3 region is CSARQGLYPYGEQFF. In DNA, the CDR3 is TGCAGTGCCAGACAGGGTCTGTACCCCTATGGTGAGCAGTTCTTC.

This clonotype was detected ten times or more. The genes are TRBV12-3 or TRBV12-4 and TRBJ2-4, with 7 positions matching TRBD1. The CDR3 length is 14 residues. The trim removed 4 bases at V and 6 bases at J, leaving 6 bases unmatched. The CDR3 bases are TGTGCCAGCAGTTCCGACAGGGTCGGAAACATTCAGTACTTC. This sequence encodes CASSSDRVGNIQYF.

This clonotype was observed at least ten times. V gene TRBV7-9 combines with J gene TRBJ1-5; D perhaps matches TRBD1 (5 bases). The length of the CDR3 is 15 residues. Germline CDR1 reads SEHNR; CDR2 reads FQNEAQ (reference sequence). Trimming pared 2 bases from V and 1 base from J, leaving 9 bases between. The DNA of the CDR3 is TGTGCCAGCAGCTTATCCGGGGGGAGCAATCAGCCCCAGCATTTT. This translates into CASSLSGGSNQPQHF.

This clonotype was seen only a few times. The J gene is TRBJ2-3, the V gene TRBV4-1; TRBD2 matches at 9 bases. The CDR3 covers 16 residues. The germline gives CDR1 MGHRA, CDR2 YSYEKL. V dropped 4 bases and J dropped 3; count of bases not matched to a gene: 8. In nucleotides, the CDR3 is TGCGCCAGCAGCCTCCGGGCTAGCGGGACTACAGATACGCAGTATTTT. It yields the protein CASSLRASGTTDTQYF.

This clonotype showed up just a few times. The chain couples TRBV19 to TRBJ2-2; 9 nucleotides line up with TRBD2. The germline V gene has CDR1 LNHDA and CDR2 SQIVND (reference sequence). V gave up 8 bases and J gave up 7 bases; unmatched junction bases: 8. This CDR3 spans 14 amino acids. The DNA for the CDR3 is TGTGCCAGTGATAGCGGGAGTATTAACGGGGAGCTGTTTTTT. It codes for CASDSGSINGELFF.

Many counts were recorded for this clonotype. This chain uses TRBV7-2 with TRBJ1-5; TRBD1 is a possible D gene (6 bases). The ends were cut back, 1 base at V and 4 bases at J, with 14 bases in the middle. The CDR3 is 16 residues long. CDR1 and CDR2 from the germline V gene are SGHTA and FQGNSA. CDR3: CASSLELGQLNQPQHF. The DNA for the CDR3 is TGTGCCAGCAGCTTAGAACTCGGACAGCTAAATCAGCCCCAGCATTTT.